The sequence of this T cell receptor (beta chain) was determined in a study of T cells in Graves' hyperthyroidism and ophthalmopathy. RNA transcripts gave rise to amplified TCR beta CDR3 regions. Primed by the HTBI set, a first-round RT-PCR was run on the TCR CDR3. MiXCR was run by TCRdb on the multiplex PCR reads, yielding one entry per CDR3 protein. The sample yields about 410,000 distinct CDR3 sequences, about 14% seen once. Many counts were recorded for this clonotype. Its antigen is unknown. Study-level findings and limits: Separation of ophthalmopathy from stable hyperthyroidism was achieved by a 13 V-J model. Among clonotypes expanded in thyroid above 0.001, most were also found in blood.

The length of the CDR3 is 13 residues. J gave up 7 bases and V 1 base, and 4 bases lay outside the gene matches. Germline V gene data show CDR1 as DFQATT and CDR2 as SNEGSKA (reference sequence). What was sequenced was blood. This chain connects TRBV20-1 to TRBJ2-7; 10 bases align to TRBD1. The origin of this receptor is a woman aged 30 to 39 with Graves' ophthalmopathy. The CDR3 region is CSARAGTGDEQYF. DNA of the CDR3: TGCAGTGCTAGAGCTGGGACAGGGGATGAGCAGTACTTC.